This T cell receptor beta chain originates from a study of blood T cell repertoires in COVID-19. Across the study: Samples taken during acute and convalescent COVID-19 were collected in the United States, Italy and Spain.

This clone was seen a handful of times. The V end lost 1 base, the J end lost 9 bases, and 10 bases lay between the germline ends. Per the germline V gene, CDR1 is SGHDN and CDR2 is FVKESK. The CDR3 length is 13 residues. Method: immunoSEQ multiplex PCR; TCRdb's copy keeps in-frame clones and lacks some. The sample has 150,000 to 200,000 clones, 70% to 85% seen once. The sequenced material came from peripheral blood. The genes are TRBV14 and TRBJ2-1; a weak D match, TRBD1 (5 bases). The TCR comes from an elderly man with COVID-19, enrolled during active disease. This chain's CDR3 is CASSQVIGAEQFF. The CDR3 coding sequence is TGTGCCAGCAGCCAAGTTATAGGGGCTGAGCAGTTCTTC.